The present TCR beta chain was sequenced within a study of shared clonotypes between healthy human individuals. Study-level information: CD4 naive and CD4 memory each took three plates per donor, while CD8 naive took two and CD8 memory one.

This table comes from immunoSEQ multiplex PCR, and its TCRdb copy is limited to in-frame clones, with some not included. The table has around 1.6 million clones, about 98% seen once. Study-wide results and caveats: A reduction in generation probabilities was seen for non-shared clonotypes relative to those shared by all four donors.

Germline V CDR1 and CDR2: MNHNS, SASEGT. V dropped 8 bases and J dropped 3 bases, with 11 bases sitting between them. The CDR3 has 13 amino acids. As to this clone: The antigen is not known.

All of the donors resided in Nashville, Tennessee, and each was a Caucasian adult. Input material: naive CD4+ T cells sorted from blood. Subset meaning: CD45RA+ positively selected. V is TRBV6-1 and J is TRBJ1-5, with D uncertain. This TCR derives from a man younger than 40 in good health. CDR3 residues: CASGQVNNQPQHF. CDR3 coding DNA: TGTGCCAGCGGGCAAGTAAACAATCAGCCCCAGCATTTT.